These 30 T cell receptor beta chains were all obtained from the same sample, sequenced in a study of blood T cells in healthy people across ages. A sample-barcoded 5' primer and a J-beta primer mix were used in a second PCR of about 7 to 12 cycles. TCRdb itself ran the 5' RACE reads through MiXCR, one entry per CDR3 protein. Of 600,000 to 650,000 distinct CDR3 sequences in the sample, around 54% were seen once. The sample was blood. The origin of the receptors is a man in his fifties or sixties in good health.

This chain connects TRBV6-1 to TRBJ2-6; D is perhaps TRBD1 (6 bases). Germline V gene lookup returns CDR1 MNHNS and CDR2 SASEGT. The CDR3 runs to 18 residues. With 6 bases removed from V and 0 bases from J, the gap between germline ends came to 18 bases. CDR3 loop: CASSRGQHSGSGANVLTF. As DNA, the CDR3 is TGTGCCAGCAGCCGCGGACAGCATTCTGGCTCTGGGGCCAACGTCCTGACTTTC.

The J gene is TRBJ2-1, the V gene TRBV10-3, with TRBD1 matching 7 bases. Trimming took 3 bases from V and 7 from J; bases not matched to a gene: 6. The CDR3 is made up of 14 amino acids. The germline CDR1 and CDR2 sequences are ENHRY and SYGVKD. The DNA for the CDR3 is TGTGCCATCAGTGATACAGGGGATTCGAATGAGCAGTTCTTC. It yields the protein CAISDTGDSNEQFF.

The gene calls are TRBV20-1 and TRBJ1-1; D possibly corresponds to TRBD1 (5 bases). CDR3 length: 13 amino acids. CDR1 DFQATT and CDR2 SNEGSKA come from the germline V gene (reference sequence). Trimming left V 6 bases short and J 4 bases short, with 15 bases between. DNA of the CDR3: TGCAGTGCCTACTACGGCGGGGCCACTGAAGCTTTCTTT. Translating gives CSAYYGGATEAFF.

Regarding this clonotype: Relative to the germline gene, one junction end is altered; a read error may explain this. The chain joins TRBV20-1 to TRBJ2-2; D might be TRBD2 (6 bases). This CDR3 contains 14 residues. Germline V gene data show CDR1 as DFQATT and CDR2 as SNEGSKA (reference sequence). CDR3 nucleotide sequence: TGCAGTGCTCCCGGCGGGGCACACACCGGGGGGCTGTTTTTT. Its translation is CSAPGGAHTGGLFF.

The chain has TRBV7-8 and TRBJ2-1; perhaps TRBD1 as D (6 bases). Germline CDR1 reads SGHVS; CDR2 reads FQNEAQ. V lost 1 base to trimming and J lost 4 bases, with 14 bases between them. CDR3 size: 16 residues. The CDR3 spells CASSLEGNRAYNEQFF. CDR3 sequence (DNA): TGTGCCAGCAGCTTAGAGGGGAACAGGGCATACAATGAGCAGTTCTTC.

The chain is built from TRBV2 and TRBJ1-6, with D perhaps TRBD1 (5 bases). The CDR3 spans 13 residues. V was pared by 6 bases and J by 5 bases, with 8 bases between. The V gene's germline CDR1 is SNHLY and CDR2 FYNNEI. The CDR3 DNA reads as TGTGCCAGCAGGTGGGACCATAATTCACCCCTCCACTTT. Translation gives CASRWDHNSPLHF.

The CDR3 reads CASRWGGHYEQYF. The CDR3 bases are TGTGCCAGCAGGTGGGGAGGTCACTACGAGCAGTACTTC. The chain couples TRBV2 to TRBJ2-7; D perhaps matches TRBD2 (6 bases). This CDR3 comprises 13 residues. The V end lost 6 bases, the J end lost 3 bases, and 12 bases lay between the germline ends. Germline V gives CDR1 SNHLY, CDR2 FYNNEI.

The chain uses TRBV7-2 and TRBJ2-7; 11 nucleotides match TRBD1. CDR1 is SGHTA, CDR2 FQGNSA, per germline. The V and J ends lost 6 bases and 3 bases, in that order; junction bases with no gene match: 7. The CDR3 loop spans 15 amino acids. As DNA, the CDR3 is TGTGCCAGCAGGTTCCGGGACAGGGGGTACTACGAGCAGTACTTC. This translates into CASRFRDRGYYEQYF.

V is TRBV2 and J is TRBJ2-7, with 7 positions matching TRBD1. The germline V gene encodes CDR1 SNHLY and CDR2 FYNNEI. The CDR3 loop spans 14 amino acids. Trimming removed 6 bases from V and 4 bases from J; junction bases left unmatched: 9. The CDR3 loop is CASREDRREYEQYF. The CDR3 nucleotides are TGTGCCAGCAGGGAGGACAGGAGAGAATACGAGCAGTACTTC.

The V and J genes are TRBV7-9 and TRBJ1-5; D is ambiguous. From germline, CDR1 is SEHNR and CDR2 FQNEAQ (reference sequence). V was clipped by 2 bases and J by 5 bases, with 7 bases between them. This CDR3 has 13 residues. The CDR3 reads CASSLWQDQPQHF. In DNA form, the CDR3 reads TGTGCCAGCAGCTTATGGCAAGATCAGCCCCAGCATTTT.

The V gene is TRBV29-1, the J gene TRBJ2-5; 12 bases are a match to TRBD2. After removal of 4 bases from V and 4 bases from J, the junction contained 7 bases not matched to a gene. The CDR3 runs 15 residues. Germline V gene data show CDR1 as SQVTM and CDR2 as ANQGSEA. CDR3 in DNA: TGCAGCGTTGGCCTAGCGGGGGGGCCGTCAGAGACCCAGTACTTC. This encodes CSVGLAGGPSETQYF.

The rearrangement joins TRBV11-2 to TRBJ2-3; weak D call: TRBD2 (6 bases). Trimming shortened V by 4 bases and J by 4 bases, and 9 bases separated the two germline ends. Per the germline V gene, CDR1 is SGHAT and CDR2 is FQNNGV. The CDR3 runs to 13 residues. In DNA form, the CDR3 reads TGTGCCAGCAGCTGGAGGGATGCAGATACGCAGTATTTT. It translates to CASSWRDADTQYF.

The rearrangement joins TRBV11-2 to TRBJ1-2; possible D gene TRBD1, 6 bases. CDR1 is SGHAT and CDR2 is FQNNGV in the germline V gene. V was trimmed by 5 bases and J by 8 bases, leaving 18 bases between them. This CDR3 is 14 amino acids long. In DNA, the CDR3 is TGTGCCAGCAGCCTAGCTGTGGACAGCTGGGGCTACACCTTC. It codes for CASSLAVDSWGYTF.

This clonotype appeared many times. This chain connects TRBV20-1 to TRBJ2-5, with 7 bases fitting TRBD1. Germline trimming cut 5 bases from V and 5 bases from J; bases unmatched to any gene: 8. CDR3 length equals 13 residues. The germline gives CDR1 DFQATT, CDR2 SNEGSKA (reference sequence). CDR3 coding DNA: TGCAGTGCTCTAGACAGGGTGGGGGAGACCCAGTACTTC. It yields the protein CSALDRVGETQYF.

The rearrangement uses TRBV12-3 or TRBV12-4 and TRBJ2-7; 9 bases map to TRBD1. Trimming cost V 5 bases and J 10 bases; bases outside gene matches: 12. This CDR3 has 14 amino acids. CDR3 sequence reads: CASSTGGGEETQYF. As DNA, the CDR3 is TGTGCCAGCAGTACAGGGGGCGGTGAAGAGACTCAGTACTTC.

The chain joins TRBV5-1 to TRBJ1-1; D is uncertain. The germline V gene has CDR1 SGHRS and CDR2 YFSETQ. The ends were cut back, 2 bases at V and 0 bases at J, with 14 bases in the middle. The CDR3 totals 16 residues. The CDR3 sequence: CASSLVTGRMNTEAFF. The CDR3 bases are TGCGCCAGCAGCTTAGTAACTGGACGGATGAACACTGAAGCTTTCTTT.

This clonotype has only a few counts. The V call is TRBV20-1, the J call TRBJ1-2, with a possible D match to TRBD1 (6 bases). With 3 bases removed from V and 2 bases from J, the gap between germline ends came to 13 bases. CDR1 DFQATT and CDR2 SNEGSKA come from the germline V gene (reference sequence). This CDR3 is built from 14 residues. The CDR3 region is CSARPGGGNYGYTF. The CDR3 bases are TGCAGTGCTAGGCCCGGTGGGGGCAACTATGGCTACACCTTC.

The rearrangement links TRBV5-6 to TRBJ2-1, with 11 nucleotides matching TRBD1. Germline CDR1 reads SGHDT; CDR2 reads YYEEEE. The CDR3 is made up of 17 amino acids. J was trimmed by 3 bases and V by 1 base; bases with no gene match: 6. The CDR3 bases are TGTGCCAGCAGCTTGACGAGGACAGGGGGCTTCTACAATGAGCAGTTCTTC. Its protein product is CASSLTRTGGFYNEQFF.

The chain links TRBV29-1 to TRBJ1-2, with D uncertain. Looked up from germline, CDR1 is SQVTM and CDR2 is ANQGSEA. The CDR3 has 14 amino acids. Trimming left V 1 base short and J 0 bases short, with 9 bases between. The CDR3 nucleotides are TGCAGCGTTGAAGGTCACCAGGCTAACTATGGCTACACCTTC. Encoded protein: CSVEGHQANYGYTF.

The chain links TRBV20-1 to TRBJ2-1; TRBD1 matches at 8 bases. Losses at the gene ends were 4 bases for V and 5 bases for J; bases not matched to a gene: 10. Per the germline V gene, CDR1 is DFQATT and CDR2 is SNEGSKA (reference sequence). The CDR3 has 15 amino acids. The CDR3 DNA reads as TGCAGTGCTACAGGGGGCGAAGTCGGGGACAATGAGCAGTTCTTC. Translating it yields CSATGGEVGDNEQFF.

This clonotype appeared a few times. The rearrangement joins TRBV29-1 to TRBJ2-1, with 11 bases lining up with TRBD2. Germline lookup yields CDR1 SQVTM and CDR2 ANQGSEA. The CDR3 has 14 amino acids. V shed 4 bases and J 8 bases; nucleotides not matched to a gene: 7. The CDR3 sequence is CSVVFPSGGYEQFF. Here the CDR3 DNA reads TGCAGCGTTGTATTTCCTAGCGGGGGGTATGAGCAGTTCTTC.

This chain links TRBV20-1 with TRBJ2-5; D is perhaps TRBD2 (6 bases). The CDR3 runs to 14 residues. Germline V gene data show CDR1 as DFQATT and CDR2 as SNEGSKA (reference sequence). Trimming stripped 3 bases from V and 1 base from J, with 12 bases between. The CDR3 nucleotides read TGCAGTGCTAGGTATAGCGGCGCCCAAGAGACCCAGTACTTC. Translated, it gives CSARYSGAQETQYF.

CDR3 DNA sequence: TGTGCCAGCAGCTTAGACAGGGGGCAGGTCGGGGCCAACGTCCTGACTTTC. Amino acid sequence: CASSLDRGQVGANVLTF. The chain joins TRBV13 to TRBJ2-6; TRBD1 matches at 9 bases. Losses at the gene ends were 1 base for V and 4 bases for J; bases not matched to a gene: 5. Germline CDR1 and CDR2: PRHDT and FYEKMQ (reference sequence). The CDR3 is made up of 17 amino acids.

The CDR3 DNA reads as TGTGCCAGCAGCCCAGAGGGCAGCTCCTACGAGCAGTACTTC. Its translation: CASSPEGSSYEQYF. V usage is TRBV7-2 and J usage is TRBJ2-7, with D possibly matching TRBD2 (5 bases). The germline CDR1 and CDR2 sequences are SGHTA and FQGNSA. V was trimmed by 5 bases and J by 0 bases, leaving 11 bases between them. The CDR3 length is 14 residues.

The genes are TRBV21-1 and TRBJ2-1; TRBD1 is the table's D call and was not checked against the DNA. TRBV21-1 is described as a pseudogene. The CDR3 sequence is 16 residues long. The CDR3 loop reads CASSSERETGGDEQFF. DNA of the CDR3: TGTGCCAGCAGCAGCGAAAGGGAAACAGGGGGCGATGAGCAGTTCTTC.

The chain links TRBV7-2 to TRBJ2-7; TRBD2 aligns across 9 bases. CDR3 length: 18 residues. J gave up 0 bases and V 1 base, and 10 bases lay outside the gene matches. CDR1 is SGHTA and CDR2 is FQGNSA in the germline V gene. CDR3 in DNA: TGTGCCAGCAGCTTAGTTCCCGCGGTAGCGGGGGACTCCTACGAGCAGTACTTC. Translation: CASSLVPAVAGDSYEQYF.

The rearrangement links TRBV12-3 or TRBV12-4 to TRBJ1-2; D may be TRBD1 (6 bases). With 5 bases removed from V and 6 bases from J, the gap between germline ends came to 16 bases. The length of the CDR3 is 14 residues. The CDR3 DNA reads as TGTGCCAGCAGTCTGCAGCTCTCAGGGGATGGCTACACCTTC. As protein: CASSLQLSGDGYTF.

The genes are TRBV16 and TRBJ1-1, with D possibly being TRBD1 (5 bases). The CDR3 length is 14 residues. The germline gives CDR1 KGHSY, CDR2 FQNENV. Trimming left V 2 bases short and J 5 bases short, with 12 bases between. The CDR3 nucleotides are TGTGCCAGCAGCCAAAAGGGCAGGGCGACTGAAGCTTTCTTT. Translation gives CASSQKGRATEAFF.

This clonotype was counted between two and nine times. The V and J genes are TRBV12-3 or TRBV12-4 and TRBJ2-6; D not certain. V dropped 3 bases and J dropped 0 bases, with 6 bases sitting between them. The CDR3 runs 15 residues. Written as DNA, the CDR3 is TGTGCCAGCAGTTTCTCCCTCTCTGGGGCCAACGTCCTGACTTTC. It is translated as CASSFSLSGANVLTF.

The CDR3 here is CASSLEPEGTQYF. The CDR3 bases are TGTGCCAGCAGCTTAGAGCCGGAGGGGACCCAGTACTTC. The chain employs TRBV11-2 and TRBJ2-5, with D possibly matching TRBD2 (6 bases). In germline, CDR1 is SGHAT, CDR2 FQNNGV. Deletions cut 0 bases from V and 7 bases from J, with 9 bases between. The CDR3 is 13 amino acids.